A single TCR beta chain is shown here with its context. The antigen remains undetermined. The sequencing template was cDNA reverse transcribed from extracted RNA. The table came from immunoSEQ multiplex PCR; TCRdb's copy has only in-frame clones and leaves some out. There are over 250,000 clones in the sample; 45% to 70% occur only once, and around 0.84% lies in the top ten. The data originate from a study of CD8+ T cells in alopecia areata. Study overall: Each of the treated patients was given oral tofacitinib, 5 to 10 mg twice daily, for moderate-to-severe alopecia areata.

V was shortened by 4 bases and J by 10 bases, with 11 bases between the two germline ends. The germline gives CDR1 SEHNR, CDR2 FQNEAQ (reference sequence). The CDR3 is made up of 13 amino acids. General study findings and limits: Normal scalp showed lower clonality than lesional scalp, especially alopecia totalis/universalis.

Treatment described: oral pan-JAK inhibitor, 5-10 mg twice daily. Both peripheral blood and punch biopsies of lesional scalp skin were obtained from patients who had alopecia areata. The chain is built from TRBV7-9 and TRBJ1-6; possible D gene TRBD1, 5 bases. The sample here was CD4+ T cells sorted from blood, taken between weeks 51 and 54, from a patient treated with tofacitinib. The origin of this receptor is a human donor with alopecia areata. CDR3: CASSSDRGSPLHF. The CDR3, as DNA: TGTGCCAGCAGCTCGGATAGGGGCTCACCCCTCCACTTT.